This TCR beta chain was identified during a study of T-cell reconstitution after alpha-beta-depleted transplantation in children. This clonotype showed up just a few times. Unique molecular identifiers were built into the TCRbeta library. TCRdb passed the PCR reads through MiXCR, listing each CDR3 protein once. Here the sample spans some 200,000 distinct CDR3 sequences, more than 7.5% being singletons. The clonotype comes from a human donor who donated a stem cell graft to a child with SCID. Sequenced here: PBMCs from the stem cell graft donor, sampled from the stem cell graft.

The CDR3 reads CASSQGAPFGQFF. Written as DNA, the CDR3 is TGTGCCAGCTCCCAAGGGGCACCCTTTGGGCAGTTCTTC. The J gene is TRBJ2-1, the V gene TRBV12-3 or TRBV12-4; tentative D call: TRBD1 (5 bases). Trimming cost V 8 bases and J 12 bases, with 20 bases left between them. The CDR3 is 13 amino acids.